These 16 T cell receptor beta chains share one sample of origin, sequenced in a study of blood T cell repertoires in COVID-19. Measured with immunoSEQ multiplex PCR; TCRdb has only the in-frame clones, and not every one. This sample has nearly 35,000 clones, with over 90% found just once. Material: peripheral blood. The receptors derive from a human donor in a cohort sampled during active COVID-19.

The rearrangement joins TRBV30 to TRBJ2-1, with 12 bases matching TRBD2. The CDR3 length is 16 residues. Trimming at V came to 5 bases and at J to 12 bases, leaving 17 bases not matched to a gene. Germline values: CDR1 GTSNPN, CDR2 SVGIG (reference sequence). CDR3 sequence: CAWASGRASSLSGQFF. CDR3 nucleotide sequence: TGTGCCTGGGCTAGCGGGAGGGCAAGTTCATTGTCTGGGCAGTTCTTC. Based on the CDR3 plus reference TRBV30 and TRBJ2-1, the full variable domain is SQTIHQWPATLVQPVGSPLSLECTVEGTSNPNLYWYRQAAGRGLQLLFYSVGIGQISSEVPQNLSASRPQDRQFILSSKKLLLSDSGFYLCAWASGRASSLSGQFFGPGTRLTVL.

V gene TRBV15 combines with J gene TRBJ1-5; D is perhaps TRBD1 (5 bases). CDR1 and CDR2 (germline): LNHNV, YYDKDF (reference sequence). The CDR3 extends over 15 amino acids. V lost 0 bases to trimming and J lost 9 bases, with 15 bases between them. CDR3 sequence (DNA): TGTGCCACCAGCAGAGAAGGAGTCCTTAGGGGGCCCCAGCATTTT. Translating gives CATSREGVLRGPQHF.

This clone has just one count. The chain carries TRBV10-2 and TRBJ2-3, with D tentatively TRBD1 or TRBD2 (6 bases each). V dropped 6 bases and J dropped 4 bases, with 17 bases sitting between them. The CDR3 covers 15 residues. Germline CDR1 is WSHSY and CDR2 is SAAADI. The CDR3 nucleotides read TGCGCCAGCAGGGAGGGGGGCGGGTACGCAGATACGCAGTATTTT. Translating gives CASREGGGYADTQYF.

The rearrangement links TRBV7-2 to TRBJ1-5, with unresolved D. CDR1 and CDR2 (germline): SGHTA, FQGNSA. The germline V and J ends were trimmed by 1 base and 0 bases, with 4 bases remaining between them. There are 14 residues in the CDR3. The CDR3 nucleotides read TGTGCCAGCAGCTTAGAGCGTAGCAATCAGCCCCAGCATTTT. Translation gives CASSLERSNQPQHF.

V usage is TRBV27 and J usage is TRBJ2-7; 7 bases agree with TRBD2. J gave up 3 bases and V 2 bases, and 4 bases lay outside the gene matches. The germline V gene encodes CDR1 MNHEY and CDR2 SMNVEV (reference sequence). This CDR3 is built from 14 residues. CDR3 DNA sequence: TGTGCCAGCAGTTTACTATGGGGGGGCTACGAGCAGTACTTC. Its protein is CASSLLWGGYEQYF.

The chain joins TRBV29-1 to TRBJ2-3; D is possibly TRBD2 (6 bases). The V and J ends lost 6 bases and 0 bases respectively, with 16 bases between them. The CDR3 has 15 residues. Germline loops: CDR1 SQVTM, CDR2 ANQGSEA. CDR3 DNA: TGCAGCGTGGCCAGTAGCGGTTCTAGCACAGATACGCAGTATTTT. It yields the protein CSVASSGSSTDTQYF.

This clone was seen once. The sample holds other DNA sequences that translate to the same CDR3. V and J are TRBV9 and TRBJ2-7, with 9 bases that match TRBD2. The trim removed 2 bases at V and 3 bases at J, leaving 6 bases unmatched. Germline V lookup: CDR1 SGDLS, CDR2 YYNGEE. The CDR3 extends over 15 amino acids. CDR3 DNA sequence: TGTGCCAGCAGCGTCGGGACTAGCTTAAGCTACGAGCAGTACTTC. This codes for CASSVGTSLSYEQYF.

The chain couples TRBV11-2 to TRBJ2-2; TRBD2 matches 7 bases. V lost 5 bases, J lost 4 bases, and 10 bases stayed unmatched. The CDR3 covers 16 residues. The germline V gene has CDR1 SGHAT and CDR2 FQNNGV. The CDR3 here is CASSDSGRESTGELFF. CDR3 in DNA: TGTGCCAGCAGCGACTCGGGGCGGGAGAGCACCGGGGAGCTGTTTTTT.

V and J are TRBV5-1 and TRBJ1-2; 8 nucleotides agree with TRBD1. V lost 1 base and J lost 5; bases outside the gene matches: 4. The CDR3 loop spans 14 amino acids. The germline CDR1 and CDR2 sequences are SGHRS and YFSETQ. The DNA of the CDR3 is TGCGCCAGCAGCTTGACAGGGGGTTCATATGGCTACACCTTC. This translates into CASSLTGGSYGYTF. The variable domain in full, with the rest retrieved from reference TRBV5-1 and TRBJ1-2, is KAGVTQTPRYLIKTRGQQVTLSCSPISGHRSVSWYQQTPGQGLQFLFEYFSETQRNKGNFPGRFSGRQFSNSRSEMNVSTLELGDSALYLCASSLTGGSYGYTFGSGTRLTVV.

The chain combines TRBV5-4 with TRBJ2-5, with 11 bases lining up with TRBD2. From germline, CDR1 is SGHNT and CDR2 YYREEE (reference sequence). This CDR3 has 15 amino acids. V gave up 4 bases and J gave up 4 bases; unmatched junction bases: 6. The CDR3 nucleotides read TGTGCCAGCAGCGGACTAGCGGGTAGGAGAGAGACCCAGTACTTC. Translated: CASSGLAGRRETQYF.

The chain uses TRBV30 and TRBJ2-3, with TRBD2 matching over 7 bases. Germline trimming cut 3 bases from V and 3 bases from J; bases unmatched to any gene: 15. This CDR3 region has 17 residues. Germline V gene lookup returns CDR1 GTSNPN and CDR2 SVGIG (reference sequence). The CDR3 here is CAWRAPSWGGRTDTQYF. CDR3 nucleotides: TGTGCCTGGAGAGCCCCCTCTTGGGGGGGTCGGACAGATACGCAGTATTTT.

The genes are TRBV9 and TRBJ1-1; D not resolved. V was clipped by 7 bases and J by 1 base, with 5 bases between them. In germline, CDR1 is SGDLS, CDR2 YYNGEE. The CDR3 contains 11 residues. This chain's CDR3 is CASSWNTEAFF. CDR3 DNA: TGTGCCAGCTCGTGGAACACTGAAGCTTTCTTT.

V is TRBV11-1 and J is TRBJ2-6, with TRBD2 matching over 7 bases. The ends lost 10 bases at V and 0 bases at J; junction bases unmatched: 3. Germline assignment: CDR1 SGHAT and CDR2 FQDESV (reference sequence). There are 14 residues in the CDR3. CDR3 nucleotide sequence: TGTGCCACTCGGGGGGACTCTGGGGCCAACGTCCTGACTTTC. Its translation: CATRGDSGANVLTF.

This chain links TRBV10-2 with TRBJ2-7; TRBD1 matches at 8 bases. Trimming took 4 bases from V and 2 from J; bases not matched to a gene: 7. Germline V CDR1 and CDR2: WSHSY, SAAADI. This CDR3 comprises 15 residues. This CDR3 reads CASSGGTGSPYEQYF. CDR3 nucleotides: TGCGCCAGCAGTGGGGGGACAGGTAGTCCCTACGAGCAGTACTTC.

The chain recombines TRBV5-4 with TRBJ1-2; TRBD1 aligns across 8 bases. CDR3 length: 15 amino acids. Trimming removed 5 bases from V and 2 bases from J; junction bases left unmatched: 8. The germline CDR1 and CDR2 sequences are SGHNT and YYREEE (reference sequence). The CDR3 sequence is CASREPGQENYGYTF. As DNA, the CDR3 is TGTGCCAGCAGAGAACCGGGACAGGAGAACTATGGCTACACCTTC.

The CDR3 region is CASSLRYNEQFF. The DNA for the CDR3 is TGTGCCAGCAGTTTGCGTTACAATGAGCAGTTCTTC. V gene TRBV12-3 or TRBV12-4 combines with J gene TRBJ2-1; no firm D call. The V end was cut by 3 bases, the J end by 4 bases, with 4 bases between. The CDR3 consists of 12 residues.